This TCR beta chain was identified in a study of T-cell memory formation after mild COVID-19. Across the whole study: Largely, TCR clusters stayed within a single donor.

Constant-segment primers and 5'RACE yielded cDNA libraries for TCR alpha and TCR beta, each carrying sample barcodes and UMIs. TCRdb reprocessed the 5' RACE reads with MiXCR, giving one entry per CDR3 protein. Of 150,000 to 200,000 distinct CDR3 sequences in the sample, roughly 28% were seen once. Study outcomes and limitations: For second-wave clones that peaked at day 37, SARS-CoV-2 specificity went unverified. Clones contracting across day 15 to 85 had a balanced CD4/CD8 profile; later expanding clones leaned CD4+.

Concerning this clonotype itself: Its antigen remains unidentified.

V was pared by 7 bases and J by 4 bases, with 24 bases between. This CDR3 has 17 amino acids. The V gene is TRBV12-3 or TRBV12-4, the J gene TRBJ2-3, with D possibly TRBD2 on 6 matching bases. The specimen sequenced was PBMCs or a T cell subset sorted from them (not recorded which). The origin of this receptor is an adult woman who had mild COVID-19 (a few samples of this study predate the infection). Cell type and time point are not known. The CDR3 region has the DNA TGTGCCAGCATTCAAGCCCCGCAAAGGTGGGGGGCAGATACGCAGTATTTT. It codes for CASIQAPQRWGADTQYF.